One and the same sample provided the 5 T cell receptor beta chains below, sequenced in a study of prognosis after radiotherapy for stage I lung cancer. Two-round multiplex PCR amplified TCR beta CDR3 from genomic DNA. Primers specific to each TRBV and TRBJ gene drove first-round PCR. TCRdb reprocessed the multiplex PCR reads via MiXCR and lists one record per CDR3 protein. The repertoire includes some 15,000 distinct CDR3 sequences, about 60% of them detected once, and under 30% sits in the top ten. The sequences come from PBMCs, collected before or after stereotactic body radiation therapy (not recorded which). These receptors were obtained from a donor aged 50 or older with non-small cell lung cancer.

This sequence joins TRBV20-1 and TRBJ2-3; D possibly corresponds to TRBD2 (6 bases). Germline CDR1 DFQATT, CDR2 SNEGSKA (reference sequence). The V and J ends lost 0 bases and 7 bases respectively, with 17 bases between them. The CDR3 totals 15 residues. For the CDR3, the DNA is TGCAGTGCTAGAGATCGCTGGAGGGCCGTATATACGCAGTATTTT. Its translation is CSARDRWRAVYTQYF.

Within the sample, this clonotype is medium-sized. The rearrangement joins TRBV6-5 to TRBJ1-5, with D uncertain. Trimming cost V 0 bases and J 5 bases, with 11 bases left between them. In germline, CDR1 is MNHEY, CDR2 SVGAGI. The CDR3 loop spans 15 amino acids. In nucleotides, the CDR3 is TGTGCCAGCAGTTACTCGAGATGGACCGATCAGCCCCAGCATTTT. The encoded protein is CASSYSRWTDQPQHF.

For this clonotype: This likely reflects a read error, since a far larger clone is one base away. The rearrangement joins TRBV7-9 to TRBJ2-7; the D gene is possibly TRBD2 (5 bases). Trimming pared 1 base from V and 7 bases from J, leaving 20 bases between. Germline V CDR1 and CDR2: SEHNR, FQNEAQ (reference sequence). CDR3 length: 16 amino acids. CDR3 bases: TGTGCCAGCAGCTTAGTTGGGGAGAGCTCCTACAATGAGCAGTACTTC. Translated, it gives CASSLVGESSYNEQYF. Drawing the rest from reference TRBV7-9 and TRBJ2-7, the complete variable domain is DTGVSQNPRHKITKRGQNVTFRCDPISEHNRLYWYRQTLGQGPEFLTYFQNEAQLEKSRLLSDRFSAERPKGSFSTLEIQRTEQGDSAMYLCASSLVGESSYNEQYFGPGTRLTVT.

As to this clonotype: This may arise from a read error, as a much more abundant clone is one base away. As DNA, the CDR3 is TGTGCCAGCAGCACCCAGGGGGACACTGAAGCTTTCTTT. Amino acids: CASSTQGDTEAFF. The chain combines TRBV2 with TRBJ1-1; 7 nucleotides line up with TRBD1. In germline, CDR1 is SNHLY, CDR2 FYNNEI. The length of the CDR3 is 13 residues. V lost 6 bases, J lost 3 bases, and 4 bases stayed unmatched.

The chain recombines TRBV7-6 with TRBJ2-3, with 9 bases identical to TRBD2. Germline CDR1 and CDR2: SGHVS and FNYEAQ. The CDR3 totals 14 residues. V gave up 3 bases and J gave up 3 bases; unmatched junction bases: 1. This chain's CDR3 is CASSLAGGTDTQYF. In DNA, the CDR3 is TGTGCCAGCAGCTTGGCGGGGGGGACAGATACGCAGTATTTT.